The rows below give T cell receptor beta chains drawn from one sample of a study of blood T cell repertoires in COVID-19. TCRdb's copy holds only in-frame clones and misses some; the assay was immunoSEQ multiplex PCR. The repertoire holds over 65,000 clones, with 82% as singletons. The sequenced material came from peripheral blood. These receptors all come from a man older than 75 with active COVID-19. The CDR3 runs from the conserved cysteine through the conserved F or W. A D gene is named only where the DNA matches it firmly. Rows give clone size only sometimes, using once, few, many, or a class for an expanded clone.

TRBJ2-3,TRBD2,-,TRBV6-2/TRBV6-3,TGTGCCAGCAGTTCCAGAGCGGGGAACACAGATACGCAGTATTTT,CASSSRAGNTDTQYF
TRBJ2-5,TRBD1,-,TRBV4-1,TGCGCCAGCAGCCAGACCCTGGGACAGTCAAAGACCCAGTACTTC,CASSQTLGQSKTQYF
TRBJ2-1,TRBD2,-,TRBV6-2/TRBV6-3,TGTGCCAGCAGTTCGGGGGGGGCGTCCAATGAGCAGTTCTTC,CASSSGGASNEQFF
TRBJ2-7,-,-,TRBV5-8,TGTGCCAGCAGCTTGTCTGGGGCGGGGTCCGAGCAGTACTTC,CASSLSGAGSEQYF
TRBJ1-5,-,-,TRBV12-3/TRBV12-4,TGTGCCAGCAGTTCCAGGGATCAGCCCCAGCATTTT,CASSSRDQPQHF
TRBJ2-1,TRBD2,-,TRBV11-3,TGTGCCAGCAGCTTAGGACTAGCGGGGTCGAGCTCCTACAATGAGCAGTTCTTC,CASSLGLAGSSSYNEQFF
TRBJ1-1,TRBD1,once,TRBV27,TGTGCCAGCAGCCCGGCCGGGACAGGGGCAAGAGAAGCTTTCTTT,CASSPAGTGAREAFF
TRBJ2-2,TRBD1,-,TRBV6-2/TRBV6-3,TGTGCCAGCAGCCTTACCTGGGACAGGGTGATCACCGGGGAGCTGTTTTTT,CASSLTWDRVITGELFF
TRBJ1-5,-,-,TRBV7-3,TGTGCCAGCAGCACCACAGGGAATCAGCCCCAGCATTTT,CASSTTGNQPQHF
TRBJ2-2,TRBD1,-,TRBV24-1,TGTGCCACCAGTGCGTCACAAGGGGTCGACAGGGGGCGCCCCGGGGAGCTGTTTTTT,CATSASQGVDRGRPGELFF
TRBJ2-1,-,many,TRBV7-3,TGTGCCAGCAGCCCGAGGGCGGGGACCAACTACAATGAGCAGTTCTTC,CASSPRAGTNYNEQFF
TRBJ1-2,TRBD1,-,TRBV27,TGTGCCAGCAGTCGACAGGGGTCCTATGGCTACACCTTC,CASSRQGSYGYTF
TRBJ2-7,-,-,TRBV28,TGTGCTACTGGAGGGACAGTCTACGAGCAGTACTTC,CATGGTVYEQYF
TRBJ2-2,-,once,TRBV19,TGTGCCAGTAGTCCCGGGGGAGGATACACCGGGGAGCTGTTTTTT,CASSPGGGYTGELFF
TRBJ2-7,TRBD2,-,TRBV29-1,TGCAGCGTTGCAGTGAGCGGGGGGTCGGGAGAGCAGTACTTC,CSVAVSGGSGEQYF
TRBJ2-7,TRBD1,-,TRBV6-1,TGTGCCAGCAGTGAAGGACAGGGGGCGACCTACGAGCAGTACTTC,CASSEGQGATYEQYF
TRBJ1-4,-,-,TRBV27,TGTGCCAGCAGTTTATCTGGGGCTGGGGAAAAACTGTTTTTT,CASSLSGAGEKLFF
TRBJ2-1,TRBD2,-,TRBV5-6,TGTGCCAGCAACCGCCCTGGGGGGGGTTACAATGAGCAGTTCTTC,CASNRPGGGYNEQFF
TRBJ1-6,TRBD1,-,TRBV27,TGTGCCAGCAGTAAATATAACAGGGGAACGACCGTTTATAATTCACCCCTCCACTTT,CASSKYNRGTTVYNSPLHF
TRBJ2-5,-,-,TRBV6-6,TGTGCCAGCAGTTTACAGGCCTCGGAGACCCAGTACTTC,CASSLQASETQYF
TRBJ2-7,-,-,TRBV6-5,TGTGCCAGCAGTTACTTGTTAGCAAACGAGCAGTACTTC,CASSYLLANEQYF
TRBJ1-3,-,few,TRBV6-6,TGTGCCAGCAGCCGCGATAGCTCTGGAAACACCATATATTTT,CASSRDSSGNTIYF
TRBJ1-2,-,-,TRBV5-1,TGCGCCAGCGCAGACGGGGTCGTCGGACTCGCTAACTATGGCTACACCTTC,CASADGVVGLANYGYTF
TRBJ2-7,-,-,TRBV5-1,TGCGCCAGCCGTAGTGGAACACGACTATCCGAGCAGTACTTC,CASRSGTRLSEQYF
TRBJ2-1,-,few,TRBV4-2,TGTGCCAGCGCCCCCGGGAGAGGTGAGCAGTTCTTC,CASAPGRGEQFF
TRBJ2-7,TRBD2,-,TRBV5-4,TGTGCCAGCAGCCTCCCCCCTCCTAGCGGATCCTACGAGCAGTACTTC,CASSLPPPSGSYEQYF
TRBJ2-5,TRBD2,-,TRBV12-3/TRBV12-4,TGTGCCAGCAGCACGGGGGGGACCCAGTACTTC,CASSTGGTQYF
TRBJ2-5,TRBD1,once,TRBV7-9,TGTGCCAGCAGCTATGGGACAGGGGGCGTAGAGACCCAGTACTTC,CASSYGTGGVETQYF
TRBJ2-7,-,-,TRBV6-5,TGTGCCAGCAGTTACGCCGGGACTCCAGCAGCCGAGCAGTACTTC,CASSYAGTPAAEQYF
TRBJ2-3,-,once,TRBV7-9,TGTGCCAGCAGCTTATTGGTTCGGGGGAGCACAGATACGCAGTATTTT,CASSLLVRGSTDTQYF
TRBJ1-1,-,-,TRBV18,TGTGCCAGCTCAACAGGACAGAACACTGAAGCTTTCTTT,CASSTGQNTEAFF
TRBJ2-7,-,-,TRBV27,TGTGCCAGCCAGAACAGGTTCCCTGGTGACGAGCAGTACTTC,CASQNRFPGDEQYF
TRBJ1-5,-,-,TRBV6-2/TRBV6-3,TGTGCCAGCAGCGACAGTTATCAGCCCCAGCATTTT,CASSDSYQPQHF
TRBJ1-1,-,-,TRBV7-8,TGTGCCAGCAGCTTAGATGGGGGCAGTGCTGAAGCTTTCTTT,CASSLDGGSAEAFF
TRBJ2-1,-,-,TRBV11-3,TGTGCCAGCAGCTTAGACCCGCAGGTAAATGAGCAGTTCTTC,CASSLDPQVNEQFF
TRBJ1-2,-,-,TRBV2,TGTGCCAGCATTCCCGACACCTCTAACTATGGCTACACCTTC,CASIPDTSNYGYTF
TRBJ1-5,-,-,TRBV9,TGTGCCAGCAGCGTCGACACCGATAGCAATCAGCCCCAGCATTTT,CASSVDTDSNQPQHF
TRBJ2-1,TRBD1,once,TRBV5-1,TGCGCCAGCGTTGACAGGGAACAACTCTACAATGAGCAGTTCTTC,CASVDREQLYNEQFF
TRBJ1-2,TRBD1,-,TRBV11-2,TGTGCCAGCAGCTCGGGACAGGGGAACTCTAACTATGGCTACACCTTC,CASSSGQGNSNYGYTF
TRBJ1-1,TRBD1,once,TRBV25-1,TGTGCCAGCATCGACAGGGGCGTGAACACTGAAGCTTTCTTT,CASIDRGVNTEAFF
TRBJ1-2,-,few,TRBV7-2,TGTGCCAGCAGCTTAGCGTTGGGGAGTTCTGGCTACACCTTC,CASSLALGSSGYTF
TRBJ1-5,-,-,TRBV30,TGTGCCTGGAGTCGAACATCCTCGCGCAATCAGCCCCAGCATTTT,CAWSRTSSRNQPQHF
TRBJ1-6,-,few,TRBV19,TGTGCCAGTAGTATCGTGAGGGATTCACCCCTCCACTTT,CASSIVRDSPLHF
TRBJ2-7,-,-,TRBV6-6,TGTGCCAGCAGTTACGGCCGTGGCTCCTACGAGCAGTACTTC,CASSYGRGSYEQYF
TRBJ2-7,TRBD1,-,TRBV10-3,TGTGCCACCGGGACAGGATCCCGATCCTACGAGCAGTACTTC,CATGTGSRSYEQYF
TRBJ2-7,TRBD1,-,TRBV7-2,TGTGCCAGCAGCTCTCAGACAGGGGGGTACAGCGAGCAGTACTTC,CASSSQTGGYSEQYF
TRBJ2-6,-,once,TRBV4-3,TGCGCCAGCAGCCCAGCGTTATTGACAGGGAGGTTTGCTGGGGCCAACGTCCTGACTTTC,CASSPALLTGRFAGANVLTF